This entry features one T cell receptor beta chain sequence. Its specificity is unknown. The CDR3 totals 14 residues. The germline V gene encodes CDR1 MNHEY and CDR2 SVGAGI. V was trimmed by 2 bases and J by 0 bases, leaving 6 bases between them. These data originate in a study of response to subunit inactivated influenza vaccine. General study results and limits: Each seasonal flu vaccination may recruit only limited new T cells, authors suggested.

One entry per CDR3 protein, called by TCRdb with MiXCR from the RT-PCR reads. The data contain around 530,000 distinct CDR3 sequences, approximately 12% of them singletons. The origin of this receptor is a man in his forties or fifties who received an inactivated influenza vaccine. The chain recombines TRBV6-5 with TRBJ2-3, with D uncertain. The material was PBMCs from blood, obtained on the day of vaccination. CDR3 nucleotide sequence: TGTGCCAGCAGTTACACCACTAGCACAGATACGCAGTATTTT. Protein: CASSYTTSTDTQYF.